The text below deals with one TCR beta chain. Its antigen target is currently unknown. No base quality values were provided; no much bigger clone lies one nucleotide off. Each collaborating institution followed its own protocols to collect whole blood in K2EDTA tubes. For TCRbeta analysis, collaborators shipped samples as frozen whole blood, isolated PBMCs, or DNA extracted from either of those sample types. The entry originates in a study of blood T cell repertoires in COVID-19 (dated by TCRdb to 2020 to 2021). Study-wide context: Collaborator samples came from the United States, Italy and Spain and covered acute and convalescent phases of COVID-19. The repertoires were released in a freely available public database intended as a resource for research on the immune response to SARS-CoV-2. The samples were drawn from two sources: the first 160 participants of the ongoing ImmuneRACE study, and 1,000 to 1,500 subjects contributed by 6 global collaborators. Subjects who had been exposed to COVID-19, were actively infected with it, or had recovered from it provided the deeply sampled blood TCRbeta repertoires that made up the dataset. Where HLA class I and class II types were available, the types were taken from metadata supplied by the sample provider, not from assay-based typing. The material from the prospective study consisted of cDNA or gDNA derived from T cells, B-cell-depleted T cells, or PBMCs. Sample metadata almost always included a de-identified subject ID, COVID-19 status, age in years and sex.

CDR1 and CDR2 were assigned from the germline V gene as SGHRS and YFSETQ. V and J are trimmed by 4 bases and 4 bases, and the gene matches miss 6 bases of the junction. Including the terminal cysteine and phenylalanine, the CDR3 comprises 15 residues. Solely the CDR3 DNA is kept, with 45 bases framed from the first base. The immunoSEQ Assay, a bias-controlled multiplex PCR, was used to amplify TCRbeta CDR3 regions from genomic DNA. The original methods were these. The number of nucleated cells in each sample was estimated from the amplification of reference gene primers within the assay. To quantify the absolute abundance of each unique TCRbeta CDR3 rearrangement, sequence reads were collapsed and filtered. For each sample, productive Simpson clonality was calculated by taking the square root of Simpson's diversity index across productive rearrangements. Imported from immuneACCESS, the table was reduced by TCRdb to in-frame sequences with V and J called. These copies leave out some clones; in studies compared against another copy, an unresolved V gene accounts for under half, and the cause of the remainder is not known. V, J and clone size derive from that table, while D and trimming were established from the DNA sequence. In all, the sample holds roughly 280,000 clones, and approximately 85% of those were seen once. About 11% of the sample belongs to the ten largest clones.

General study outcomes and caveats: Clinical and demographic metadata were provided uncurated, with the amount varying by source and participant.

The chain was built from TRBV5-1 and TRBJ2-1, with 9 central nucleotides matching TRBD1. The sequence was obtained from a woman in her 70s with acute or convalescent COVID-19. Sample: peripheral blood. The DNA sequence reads TGCGCCAGCAGCCTTGGGGACAGGGAATACAATGAGCAGTTCTTC. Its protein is CASSLGDREYNEQFF.